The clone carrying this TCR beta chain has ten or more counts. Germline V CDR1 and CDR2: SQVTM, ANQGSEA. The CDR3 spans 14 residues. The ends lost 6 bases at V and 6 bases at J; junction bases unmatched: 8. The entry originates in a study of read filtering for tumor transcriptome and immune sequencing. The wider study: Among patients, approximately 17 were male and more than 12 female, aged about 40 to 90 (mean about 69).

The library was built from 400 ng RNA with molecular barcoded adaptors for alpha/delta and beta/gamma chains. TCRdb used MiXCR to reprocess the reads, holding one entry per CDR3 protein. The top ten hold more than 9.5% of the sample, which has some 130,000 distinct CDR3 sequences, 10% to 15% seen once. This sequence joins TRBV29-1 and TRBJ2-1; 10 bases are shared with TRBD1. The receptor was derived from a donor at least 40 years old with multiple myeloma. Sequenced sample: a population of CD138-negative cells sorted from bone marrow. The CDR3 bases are TGCAGCGTGGACAGCGGGACAGGGGTCAATGAGCAGTTCTTC. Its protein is CSVDSGTGVNEQFF.